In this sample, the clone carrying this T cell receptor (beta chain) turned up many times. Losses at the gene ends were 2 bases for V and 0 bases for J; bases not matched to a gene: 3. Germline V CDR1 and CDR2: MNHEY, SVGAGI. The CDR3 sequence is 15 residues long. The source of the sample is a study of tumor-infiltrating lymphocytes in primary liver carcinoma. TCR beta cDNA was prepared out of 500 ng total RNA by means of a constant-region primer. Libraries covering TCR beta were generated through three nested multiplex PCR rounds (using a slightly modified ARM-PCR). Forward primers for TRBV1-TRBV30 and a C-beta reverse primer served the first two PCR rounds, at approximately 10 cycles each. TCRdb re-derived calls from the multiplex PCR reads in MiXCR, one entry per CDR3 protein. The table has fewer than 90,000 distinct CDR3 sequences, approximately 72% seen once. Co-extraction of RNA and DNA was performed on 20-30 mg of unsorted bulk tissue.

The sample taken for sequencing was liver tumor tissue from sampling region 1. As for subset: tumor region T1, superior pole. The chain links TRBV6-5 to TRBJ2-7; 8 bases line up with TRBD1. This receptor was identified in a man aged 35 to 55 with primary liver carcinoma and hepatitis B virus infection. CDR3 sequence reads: CASSYTGGSSYEQYF. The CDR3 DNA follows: TGTGCCAGCAGTTACACAGGGGGAAGCTCCTACGAGCAGTACTTC.